Below are 23 T cell receptor beta chains sequenced from a single sample in a study of T cell responses to AZD1222 COVID-19 vaccine. Sequencing was performed with immunoSEQ multiplex PCR; in TCRdb, only in-frame clones are kept and a portion is missing. Here the sample spans 130,000 or so clones, around 90% being singletons. The material sequenced was peripheral blood, taken 28 days after the second AZD1222 dose. The receptor source for this set is an adult who received the AZD1222 COVID-19 vaccine.

This chain connects TRBV5-5 to TRBJ1-1; 10 bases line up with TRBD1. The CDR3 is made up of 15 amino acids. V dropped 4 bases and J dropped 4; count of bases not matched to a gene: 7. From germline, CDR1 is SGHKS and CDR2 YYEKEE (reference sequence). CDR3 loop: CASSPGQGTVTEAFF. CDR3 nucleotide sequence: TGTGCCAGCAGCCCGGGACAGGGGACGGTCACTGAAGCTTTCTTT. Supplemented by reference TRBV5-5 and TRBJ1-1, the full variable domain reads DAGVTQSPTHLIKTRGQQVTLRCSPISGHKSVSWYQQVLGQGPQFIFQYYEKEERGRGNFPDRFSARQFPNYSSELNVNALLLGDSALYLCASSPGQGTVTEAFFGQGTRLTVV.

This rearrangement joins TRBV12-3 or TRBV12-4 to TRBJ2-7; a possible D gene is TRBD1 (6 bases). The V end lost 0 bases, the J end lost 4 bases, and 7 bases lay between the germline ends. The CDR3 spans 13 residues. In DNA form, the CDR3 reads TGTGCCAGCAGTTTAGCGACAGGTTACGAGCAGTACGTC. Encoded protein: CASSLATGYEQYV.

The chain carries TRBV12-1 and TRBJ1-6. TRBV12-1 is tagged as a pseudogene. CDR3 length: 15 residues. The CDR3 reads CASSFAWVPYSPLHF. The CDR3 DNA is TGTGCCAGCAGCTTTGCGTGGGTCCCTTATTCACCCCTCCACTTT.

The chain combines TRBV6-5 with TRBJ1-2; 7 bases line up with TRBD1. J was trimmed by 6 bases and V by 6 bases; bases with no gene match: 7. The length of the CDR3 is 13 residues. The germline V gene has CDR1 MNHEY and CDR2 SVGAGI. In DNA, the CDR3 is TGTGCCAGCAGAATCTTACAGGGGAATGGCTACACCTTC. Its protein is CASRILQGNGYTF.

V and J are TRBV7-9 and TRBJ2-3; 9 bases are shared with TRBD2. CDR1 SEHNR and CDR2 FQNEAQ come from the germline V gene (reference sequence). Losses at the gene ends were 5 bases for V and 4 bases for J; bases not matched to a gene: 7. The CDR3 runs to 15 residues. The CDR3 bases are TGTGCCAGCAGCCGAGGGACTAGCATTTCAGATACGCAGTATTTT. As protein: CASSRGTSISDTQYF.

The chain combines TRBV9 with TRBJ1-2; 9 bases match TRBD1. This CDR3 comprises 14 residues. Germline CDR1 and CDR2: SGDLS and YYNGEE. The trim removed 3 bases at V and 4 bases at J, leaving 4 bases unmatched. The CDR3 is CASSGGQGTYGYTF. As DNA, the CDR3 is TGTGCCAGCAGCGGGGGACAGGGTACCTATGGCTACACCTTC.

The chain links TRBV2 to TRBJ2-1, with TRBD2 matching 7 bases. Germline V gene lookup returns CDR1 SNHLY and CDR2 FYNNEI. V trimming: 6 bases; J trimming: 12 bases; junction bases outside the gene matches: 8. The CDR3 extends over 12 amino acids. This CDR3 is CASRPTPGGQFF. The CDR3 DNA reads TGTGCCAGCAGACCGACCCCGGGGGGGCAGTTCTTC.

The V and J genes are TRBV6-1 and TRBJ1-2; 8 nucleotides agree with TRBD1. Germline CDR1 reads MNHNS; CDR2 reads SASEGT. Trimming removed 1 base from V and 4 bases from J; junction bases left unmatched: 14. CDR3 length: 18 residues. The CDR3 reads CASSEGGQGASLVYGYTF. Written as DNA, the CDR3 is TGTGCCAGCAGTGAAGGCGGGCAGGGGGCTTCCCTCGTCTATGGCTACACCTTC.

This clone came up a few times. The chain recombines TRBV5-1 with TRBJ1-1; D possibly corresponds to TRBD1 (6 bases). Trimming removed 4 bases from V and 0 bases from J, with 10 bases in between. This CDR3 has 14 residues. Germline CDR1 reads SGHRS; CDR2 reads YFSETQ. CDR3 bases: TGCGCCAGCAGCACCCAGGGGTTGAACACTGAAGCTTTCTTT. Protein sequence: CASSTQGLNTEAFF.

The V call is TRBV21-1, the J call TRBJ2-5; TRBD1 is the table's D call and was not checked against the DNA. TRBV21-1 has pseudogene status. CDR3 length: 19 residues. In nucleotides, the CDR3 is TGTGCCAGCAGCAAAAATGGGGACAGGGCCGCTTTTAGCCAAGAGACCCAGTACTTC. It yields the protein CASSKNGDRAAFSQETQYF.

The chain joins TRBV3-1 (or the pseudogene TRBV3-2) to TRBJ2-1; D might be TRBD1 (5 bases). The germline V gene encodes CDR1 LGHDT and CDR2 YNNKEL (reference sequence). The CDR3 is 16 residues long. With 4 bases removed from V and 0 bases from J, the gap between germline ends came to 13 bases. The CDR3 region is CASSRPDTSSYNEQFF. In DNA form, the CDR3 reads TGTGCCAGCAGCCGCCCGGACACGAGCTCCTACAATGAGCAGTTCTTC.

The V call is TRBV6-2 or TRBV6-3, the J call TRBJ1-4; 10 bases line up with TRBD1. Germline CDR1 and CDR2: MNHEY and SVGEGT. The length of the CDR3 is 17 residues. The trim removed 3 bases at V and 10 bases at J, leaving 14 bases unmatched. CDR3 region: CASSYYNAGTGVGKLFF. Written as DNA, the CDR3 is TGTGCCAGCAGTTATTACAACGCTGGGACAGGGGTGGGAAAACTGTTTTTT.

The chain combines TRBV30 with TRBJ2-1; D remains ambiguous. Deletions cut 1 base from V and 1 base from J, with 11 bases between. Germline-derived CDR1 and CDR2 are GTSNPN and SVGIG (reference sequence). The CDR3 totals 15 residues. CDR3 amino acids: CAWSGAGPSYNEQFF. CDR3 DNA: TGTGCCTGGAGTGGGGCCGGGCCGTCCTACAATGAGCAGTTCTTC.

Of note for this clone: Other DNA sequences in the sample encode the same CDR3. This rearrangement joins TRBV30 to TRBJ1-5, with 9 bases identical to TRBD1. The CDR3 sequence is 14 residues long. The germline V gene has CDR1 GTSNPN and CDR2 SVGIG (reference sequence). The ends lost 3 bases at V and 4 bases at J; junction bases unmatched: 4. As DNA, the CDR3 is TGTGCCTGGAGCACCGGGACAGGGAATCAGCCCCAGCATTTT. Protein: CAWSTGTGNQPQHF.

V and J are TRBV11-2 and TRBJ2-2; no clear D gene. Trimming cost V 1 base and J 7 bases, with 16 bases left between them. Germline CDR1 is SGHAT and CDR2 is FQNNGV. This CDR3 has 16 residues. The CDR3 DNA is TGTGCCAGCAGCTTAGGTAAATCCACCCACGGCGGGGAGCTGTTTTTT. Amino acids: CASSLGKSTHGGELFF. The variable domain in full, completed from reference TRBV11-2 and TRBJ2-2, reads EAGVAQSPRYKIIEKRQSVAFWCNPISGHATLYWYQQILGQGPKLLIQFQNNGVVDDSQLPKDRFSAERLKGVDSTLKIQPAKLEDSAVYLCASSLGKSTHGGELFFGEGSRLTVL.

The chain employs TRBV6-5 and TRBJ1-3, with TRBD1 as a possible D gene (6 bases). Trimming left V 5 bases short and J 4 bases short, with 9 bases between. CDR1 MNHEY and CDR2 SVGAGI come from the germline V gene. There are 13 residues in the CDR3. Written as DNA, the CDR3 is TGTGCCAGCAGTACAGGGTCCGGAAACACCATATATTTT. Protein product: CASSTGSGNTIYF.

The chain recombines TRBV9 with TRBJ2-5; a possible D gene is TRBD1 (5 bases). This CDR3 is 16 amino acids long. Germline V CDR1 and CDR2: SGDLS, YYNGEE. Trimming shortened V by 0 bases and J by 7 bases, and 19 bases separated the two germline ends. CDR3 sequence: CASSVGDTSLGATQYF. The CDR3 region has the DNA TGTGCCAGCAGCGTAGGTGACACGTCACTTGGGGCGACCCAGTACTTC.

This clone was recorded once. The chain uses TRBV7-9 and TRBJ2-5; D unclear. V lost 2 bases, J lost 5 bases, and 6 bases lay in between. There are 12 residues in the CDR3. The V gene's germline CDR1 is SEHNR and CDR2 FQNEAQ (reference sequence). The CDR3 DNA reads as TGTGCCAGCAGCTTAAGTGGGGAGACCCAGTACTTC. Translating gives CASSLSGETQYF.

The J gene is TRBJ2-5, the V gene TRBV5-1; D is undetermined. Germline V gene sequence: CDR1 SGHRS, CDR2 YFSETQ. V lost 0 bases, J lost 1 base, and 10 bases lay in between. The CDR3 has 15 amino acids. The CDR3 DNA is TGCGCCAGCAGCTTGGCAACAGACGCCCAAGAGACCCAGTACTTC. Translation gives CASSLATDAQETQYF.

This rearrangement joins TRBV5-6 to TRBJ1-2, with no clear D. Trimming removed 0 bases from V and 2 bases from J, with 8 bases in between. Per the germline V gene, CDR1 is SGHDT and CDR2 is YYEEEE. The CDR3 length is 14 residues. The CDR3 protein is CASSLVSTNYGYTF. The CDR3 DNA sequence: TGTGCCAGCAGCTTGGTCTCTACAAACTATGGCTACACCTTC.

This chain links TRBV4-2 with TRBJ1-6, with no clear D. Germline CDR1 LGHNA, CDR2 YNFKEQ. Trimming stripped 0 bases from V and 2 bases from J, with 8 bases between. The CDR3 length is 16 residues. CDR3 amino acids: CASSQDLGTYNSPLHF. As DNA, the CDR3 is TGTGCCAGCAGCCAAGATTTGGGGACCTATAATTCACCCCTCCACTTT.

Only one count was recorded for this clone. The chain is built from TRBV11-2 and TRBJ2-3; TRBD1 matches at 7 bases. V lost 4 bases, J lost 5 bases, and 6 bases stayed unmatched. There are 14 residues in the CDR3. The germline CDR1 and CDR2 sequences are SGHAT and FQNNGV. This CDR3 reads CASSSGQPRDTQYF. The CDR3 DNA reads TGTGCCAGCAGCTCGGGACAGCCCCGAGATACGCAGTATTTT.

The V gene is TRBV4-1, the J gene TRBJ2-1; no clear D gene. Per the germline V gene, CDR1 is MGHRA and CDR2 is YSYEKL. V shed 1 base and J shed 0 bases, with 16 bases lying between them. The length of the CDR3 is 18 residues. This CDR3 reads CASSQGGLTPRSYNEQFF. CDR3 coding DNA: TGCGCCAGCAGCCAAGGAGGCCTCACGCCCCGCTCCTACAATGAGCAGTTCTTC.